These T cell receptor beta chains were read from a single sample in a study of T-cell reconstitution after alpha-beta-depleted transplantation in children. TCRdb reprocessed the PCR reads with MiXCR, giving one entry per CDR3 protein. The sample includes about 110,000 distinct CDR3 sequences, 5.5% to 6.5% of them seen just once. This material consisted of PBMCs, mostly from graft donor cells, taken 360 days after TCRalphabeta/CD19-depleted stem cell transplant. The receptors shown here come from a male patient aged 2-10 years who had a stem cell transplant for acute lymphoblastic leukemia, so the T cells may come from the graft donor. Both conserved end residues are part of each CDR3. The D gene is left open where the match is weak. The size of a clone is reported for some rows only, either as once, few or many, or as a class for expanded clones.

many,TRBV7-9,TRBJ2-7,TRBD1,TGTGCCAGCAGCTCCCCGACAGGGGCCTACGAGCAGTACTTC,CASSSPTGAYEQYF
NA,TRBV6-1,TRBJ2-7,NA,TGTGCCAGCAGTGAAAGGGGCCGCCATGTCGAGCAGTACTTC,CASSERGRHVEQYF
many,TRBV28,TRBJ2-4,NA,TGTGCCAGCAGTCCCCGAGTAGCCAAAAACATTCAGTACTTC,CASSPRVAKNIQYF
NA,TRBV27,TRBJ1-1,NA,TGTGCCAGCAGTTTATCGGGGCAGTGGGCCGCTTTCTTT,CASSLSGQWAAFF
NA,TRBV30,TRBJ2-2,NA,TGTGCCTGGAGTGTACCGAGACGTTACACCGGGGAGCTGTTTTTT,CAWSVPRRYTGELFF
many,TRBV12-3/TRBV12-4,TRBJ2-3,TRBD1,TGTGCCAGCAGTTCGGACAGGGGGAACACAGATACGCAGTATTTT,CASSSDRGNTDTQYF
NA,TRBV7-9,TRBJ1-2,NA,TGTGCCAGCAGCTTAGGACGGACGGTGGCAGGTGGCTACACCTTC,CASSLGRTVAGGYTF
many,TRBV11-1,TRBJ1-2,TRBD1,TGTGCCAGCAGCTTAGGGTCTGGACGGAACAGGGGATACTATGGCTACACCTTC,CASSLGSGRNRGYYGYTF
NA,TRBV6-1,TRBJ2-2,NA,TGTGCCAGCAGTGCGGGGGGCCCGAGGACCGGGGAGCTGTTTTTT,CASSAGGPRTGELFF
NA,TRBV15,TRBJ1-5,NA,TGTGCCACCAGCAGAGCAGCTAATCAGCCCCAGCATTTT,CATSRAANQPQHF
few,TRBV6-1,TRBJ2-7,NA,TGTGCCAGCAGTGAAGTAGGTGGCCCAGGAGAGCAGTACTTC,CASSEVGGPGEQYF
many,TRBV2,TRBJ2-7,NA,TGTGCCAGCAGCGTCCGCGACTACTACGAGCAGTACTTC,CASSVRDYYEQYF
NA,TRBV20-1,TRBJ2-5,TRBD2,TGCAGTGCTAAAAGCGGGAGTAGGCAAGAGACCCAGTACTTC,CSAKSGSRQETQYF
many,TRBV3-1,TRBJ2-3,NA,TGTGCCAGCAGCCATAGTACTACAGATACGCAGTATTTT,CASSHSTTDTQYF
NA,TRBV6-1,TRBJ2-5,NA,TGTGCCAGCAGCCCACAGAGGGGGAGAGAGACCCAGTACTTC,CASSPQRGRETQYF
NA,TRBV9,TRBJ2-7,TRBD1,TGTGCCAGCAGCATCGCCGGGACAGGGACTCTCCACGAGCAGTACTTC,CASSIAGTGTLHEQYF
NA,TRBV10-3,TRBJ2-5,TRBD2,TGTGCCATCAGTGAGTCGAGGCTAGCGGGGGCGGTAGAGACCCAGTACTTC,CAISESRLAGAVETQYF
many,TRBV28,TRBJ2-1,TRBD1,TGTGCCAGCAGTTCCTGGGGACAGGGTTATTTCAATGAGCAGTTCTTC,CASSSWGQGYFNEQFF
few,TRBV12-3/TRBV12-4,TRBJ1-4,TRBD1,TGTGCCAGCAGTTTTAAGGGACAGGCCCCAAGGGAGACACTGTTTTTT,CASSFKGQAPRETLFF
many,TRBV7-2,TRBJ1-1,NA,TGTGCCAGCAGCTTAGTAGTCCGCACTGAAGCTTTCTTT,CASSLVVRTEAFF
few,TRBV13,TRBJ2-2,NA,TGTGCCAGCAGCTTAGGCGGCGGGTACACCGGGGAGCTGTTTTTT,CASSLGGGYTGELFF
NA,TRBV4-1,TRBJ2-1,TRBD2,TGCGCCAGCAGCCAAGTTCTAGCGGGCCACAATGAGCAGTTCTTC,CASSQVLAGHNEQFF
NA,TRBV20-1,TRBJ2-1,NA,TGCAGTGCTAGTGATCCTACCCACAATGAGCAGTTCTTC,CSASDPTHNEQFF
many,TRBV7-9,TRBJ2-1,NA,TGTGCCAGCAGCGCCGACAGGGGAGGGTCCAATGAGCAGTTCTTC,CASSADRGGSNEQFF
few,TRBV30,TRBJ2-2,NA,TGTGCCTGGGCGCCCGGGGCCGGGGAGCTGTTTTTT,CAWAPGAGELFF
NA,TRBV7-2,TRBJ1-2,TRBD1,TGTGCCAGCAGCTTACACAGGGGATCCTATGGCTACACCTTC,CASSLHRGSYGYTF